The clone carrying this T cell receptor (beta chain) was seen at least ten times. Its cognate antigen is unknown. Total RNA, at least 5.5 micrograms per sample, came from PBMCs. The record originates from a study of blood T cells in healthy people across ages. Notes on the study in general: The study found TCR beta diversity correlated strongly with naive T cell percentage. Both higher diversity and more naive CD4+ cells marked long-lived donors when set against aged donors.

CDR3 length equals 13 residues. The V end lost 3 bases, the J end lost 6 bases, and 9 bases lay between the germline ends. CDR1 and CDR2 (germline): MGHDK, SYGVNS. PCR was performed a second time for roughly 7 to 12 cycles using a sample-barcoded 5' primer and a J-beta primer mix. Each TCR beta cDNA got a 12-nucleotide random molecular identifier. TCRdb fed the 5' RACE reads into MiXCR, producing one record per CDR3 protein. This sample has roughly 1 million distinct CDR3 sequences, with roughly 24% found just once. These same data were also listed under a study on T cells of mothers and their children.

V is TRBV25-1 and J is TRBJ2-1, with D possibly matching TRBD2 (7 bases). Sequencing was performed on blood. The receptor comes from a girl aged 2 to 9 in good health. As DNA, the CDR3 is TGTGCCAGCAGTGACCGGGGGGCCAATGAGCAGTTCTTC. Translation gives CASSDRGANEQFF. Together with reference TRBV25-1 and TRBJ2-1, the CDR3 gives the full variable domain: EADIYQTPRYLVIGTGKKITLECSQTMGHDKMYWYQQDPGMELHLIHYSYGVNSTEKGDLSSESTVSRIRTEHFPLTLESARPSHTSQYLCASSDRGANEQFFGPGTRLTVL.